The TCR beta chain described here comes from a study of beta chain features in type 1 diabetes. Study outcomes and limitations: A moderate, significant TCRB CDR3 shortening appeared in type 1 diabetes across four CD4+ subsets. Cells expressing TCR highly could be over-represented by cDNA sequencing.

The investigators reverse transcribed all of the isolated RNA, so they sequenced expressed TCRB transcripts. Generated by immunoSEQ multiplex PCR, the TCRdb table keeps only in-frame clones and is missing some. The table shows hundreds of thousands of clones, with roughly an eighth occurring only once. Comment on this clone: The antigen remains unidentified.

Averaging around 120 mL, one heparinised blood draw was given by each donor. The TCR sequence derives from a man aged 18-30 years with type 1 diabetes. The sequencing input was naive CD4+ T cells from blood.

As DNA, the CDR3 is TGTGCCAGTAGTGCGGGACAGGAAAGCTCCTACAATGAGCAGTTCTTC. This translates into CASSAGQESSYNEQFF. This chain uses TRBV19 with TRBJ2-1; 8 bases line up with TRBD1. The V gene end was trimmed by 5 bases and the J gene end by 0 bases; junction bases not matched to a gene: 6. Germline CDR1 is LNHDA and CDR2 is SQIVND (reference sequence). The CDR3 covers 16 residues.